This T cell receptor beta chain was obtained from a study of PD-1 blockade in mismatch repair-deficient tumors. Study overall: Enrolled about 2012-2016, patients had progressing, pretreated mismatch repair-deficient cancers of 12 to 13 types. General observations from the study: Tumor-resident clones, often undetectable pretreatment in blood, expanded then contracted after pembrolizumab.

TCRs were sequenced from three patients responding to pembrolizumab. On this clone itself: Antigen unknown.

CDR3 length: 15 residues. The J segment lost 3 bases and the V segment lost 3 bases, leaving 2 bases of the junction unmatched. Germline loops: CDR1 WSHSY, CDR2 SAAADI. The table came from immunoSEQ multiplex PCR; TCRdb's copy has only in-frame clones and leaves some out. This table holds about 100,000 clones, 82% found once. The source was peripheral blood, collected approximately 8 months after starting pembrolizumab. The origin of this receptor is an adult with mismatch repair-deficient cancer. The J gene is TRBJ2-3, the V gene TRBV10-2; 11 bases are a match to TRBD2. CDR3 in amino acids: CASSDRTSGTDTQYF. The CDR3 bases are TGCGCCAGCAGTGATCGGACTAGCGGGACAGATACGCAGTATTTT.